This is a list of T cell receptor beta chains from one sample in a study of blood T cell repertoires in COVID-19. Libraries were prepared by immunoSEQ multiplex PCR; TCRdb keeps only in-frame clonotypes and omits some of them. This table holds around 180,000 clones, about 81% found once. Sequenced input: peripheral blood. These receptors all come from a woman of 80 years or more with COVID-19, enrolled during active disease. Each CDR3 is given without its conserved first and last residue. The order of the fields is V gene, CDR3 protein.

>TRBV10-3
AISGAGEGGYT
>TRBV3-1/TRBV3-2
ASSQARETPNTEAF
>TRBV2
ASSRQIMNTEAF
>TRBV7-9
ASSVNPGTGGSVDTEAF
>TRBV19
ASSFITTSGTDTQY
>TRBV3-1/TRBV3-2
ASSQTLASSYNEQF
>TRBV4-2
ASSHSLAGGTDTQY
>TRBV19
ASSMRLNTEAF
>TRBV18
ASSPGSPWGTEGYGYT
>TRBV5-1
ASSLGLARTDTQY
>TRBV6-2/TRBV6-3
ASSYAGYGYT
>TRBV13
ASSPGQGAGNEQF
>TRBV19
ASKAAYYNEQF
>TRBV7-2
ASSAGRRGTEAF
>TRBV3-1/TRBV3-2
ASSQDMRTEAF
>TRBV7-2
ASSQTSGRSSDTQY
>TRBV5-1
ASSDAGGAYTDTQY
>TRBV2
ASSSGVYGYT
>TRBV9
ASSVGTGGNQPQH
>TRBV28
ASTPEDSSSYEQY
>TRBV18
ASSDGQDSNQPQH
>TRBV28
ASSSGDRGVGEQY
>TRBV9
ASSPRGHGYGYT
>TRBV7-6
ASSLALAALADTQY
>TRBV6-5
ASRTGITEAF
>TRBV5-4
ASSARQGSTEAF
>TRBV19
ASSWTANYGYT